Shown below are 15 T cell receptor beta chains from a single sample sequenced in a study of T-cell reconstitution after alpha-beta-depleted transplantation in children. Preparation of the TCRbeta library involved a method that used unique molecular identifiers. TCRdb itself ran the PCR reads through MiXCR, one entry per CDR3 protein. The sample holds 500,000 to 750,000 distinct CDR3 sequences, roughly 13% seen once. The sequencing used PBMCs, mostly from graft donor cells, collected 360 days after TCRalphabeta/CD19-depleted stem cell transplant. The receptors derive from a male patient younger than 18 who had a stem cell transplant for acute myeloid leukemia, so the T cells may come from the graft donor.

CDR3 in amino acids: CASSFPAGDYNEQFF. In DNA, the CDR3 is TGTGCCAGCAGCTTTCCGGCGGGGGATTACAATGAGCAGTTCTTC. This chain joins TRBV7-6 and TRBJ2-1; 7 bases align to TRBD2. The length of the CDR3 is 15 residues. Trimming at V came to 3 bases and at J to 4 bases, leaving 6 bases not matched to a gene. Germline-derived CDR1 and CDR2 are SGHVS and FNYEAQ.

Only a few counts were recorded for this clonotype. The chain uses TRBV29-1 and TRBJ2-3, with D unclear. This CDR3 region has 14 residues. The ends were cut back, 6 bases at V and 5 bases at J, with 18 bases in the middle. The V gene's germline CDR1 is SQVTM and CDR2 ANQGSEA. The CDR3 DNA follows: TGCAGCGTGATTAGGCAGGTCGAGAGAGATACGCAGTATTTT. This encodes CSVIRQVERDTQYF.

This chain uses TRBV7-2 with TRBJ2-7; 10 bases align to TRBD2. With 3 bases clipped from V and 7 bases from J, the junction kept 12 bases outside the gene matches. The CDR3 totals 16 residues. Per the germline V gene, CDR1 is SGHTA and CDR2 is FQGNSA. CDR3 region: CASSFGLAVPNGEQYF. CDR3 nucleotide sequence: TGTGCCAGCAGCTTCGGACTAGCGGTCCCAAATGGGGAGCAGTACTTC. Complete variable domain (other parts from reference TRBV7-2 and TRBJ2-7): GAGVSQSPSNKVTEKGKDVELRCDPISGHTALYWYRQSLGQGLEFLIYFQGNSAPDKSGLPSDRFSAERTGGSVSTLTIQRTQQEDSAVYLCASSFGLAVPNGEQYFGPGTRLTVT.

This clonotype was seen a handful of times. The gene calls are TRBV4-3 and TRBJ1-2, with TRBD1 matching 8 bases. CDR1 LGHNA and CDR2 YSLEER come from the germline V gene. V gave up 1 base and J gave up 8 bases; unmatched junction bases: 6. This CDR3 has 14 amino acids. The CDR3 reads CASSQGTGFQGYTF. CDR3 in DNA: TGCGCCAGCAGCCAAGGGACAGGGTTCCAAGGCTACACCTTC.

This sequence joins TRBV20-1 and TRBJ2-7; D is possibly TRBD1 or TRBD2 (5 bases each). Trimming took 2 bases from V and 2 from J, leaving 22 bases between them. The CDR3 spans 17 residues. CDR1 DFQATT and CDR2 SNEGSKA come from the germline V gene (reference sequence). CDR3: CSARSIGTAEGPYEQYF. CDR3 nucleotide sequence: TGCAGTGCTAGAAGTATCGGGACGGCCGAGGGTCCCTACGAGCAGTACTTC.

CDR3 coding DNA: TGTGCCAGCAGGTTCGGTGCGGGACCATTCTACGAGCAGTACTTC. Amino acids: CASRFGAGPFYEQYF. This rearrangement joins TRBV21-1 to TRBJ2-7; the table's D gene call, TRBD1, was not cross checked with the DNA. TRBV21-1 is classified as a pseudogene. The CDR3 contains 15 residues.

This clonotype was observed many times. V and J are TRBV28 and TRBJ2-5; either TRBD1 or TRBD2 may supply D (7 bases each). CDR3 length equals 14 residues. Trimming pared 5 bases from V and 2 bases from J, leaving 12 bases between. The V gene's germline CDR1 is MDHEN and CDR2 SYDVKM. The chain's CDR3 is CASSQAGQQETQYF. CDR3 in DNA: TGTGCCAGCAGTCAAGCGGGACAGCAAGAGACCCAGTACTTC.

This clonotype was found a few times. Here the CDR3 reads CSVEDPRVGGAGNEQFF. The CDR3 nucleotides are TGCAGCGTTGAAGACCCCCGAGTGGGGGGGGCGGGCAATGAGCAGTTCTTC. V gene TRBV29-1 combines with J gene TRBJ2-1; D is perhaps TRBD2 (7 bases). CDR1 and CDR2 from the germline V gene are SQVTM and ANQGSEA. V lost 0 bases to trimming and J lost 6 bases, with 21 bases between them. The CDR3 covers 17 residues.

The table lists this clonotype with a few counts. This chain uses TRBV7-9 with TRBJ2-7; no clear D. Germline CDR1 is SEHNR and CDR2 is FQNEAQ (reference sequence). CDR3 size: 18 residues. V was clipped by 1 base and J by 2 bases, with 21 bases between them. For the CDR3, the DNA is TGTGCCAGCAGCTTAGTCAAGGAGACGAGGTTCACCACCTACGAGCAGTACTTC. As protein: CASSLVKETRFTTYEQYF.

The V gene is TRBV15, the J gene TRBJ2-2; tentatively, D is TRBD1 (6 bases). This CDR3 is 14 amino acids long. V was shortened by 5 bases and J by 7 bases, with 14 bases between the two germline ends. From germline, CDR1 is LNHNV and CDR2 YYDKDF (reference sequence). In DNA form, the CDR3 reads TGTGCCACCAGCGTCACAGGGAAGGGCGGGGAGCTGTTTTTT. Translating gives CATSVTGKGGELFF.

This clonotype was found many times. This chain joins TRBV5-1 and TRBJ2-2, with a tentative D call TRBD2 (5 bases). The CDR3 spans 14 residues. The germline V gene encodes CDR1 SGHRS and CDR2 YFSETQ. Trimming removed 0 bases at V and 5 bases at J, with 8 bases between. The CDR3 bases are TGCGCCAGCAGCTTGGACCGAGGGACCGGGGAGCTGTTTTTT. Amino acid sequence: CASSLDRGTGELFF.

A word on this clonotype: A read error may explain this, as a much larger clone is one base away. The rearrangement joins TRBV28 to TRBJ1-1; possibly TRBD1 for D (5 bases). Trimming took off 4 bases at V and 0 bases at J, with 12 bases between the two ends. The CDR3 has 15 amino acids. Germline V CDR1 and CDR2: MDHEN, SYDVKM. This chain's CDR3 is CASSSEQEMNTEAFF. CDR3 DNA: TGTGCCAGCAGTTCGGAACAGGAAATGAACACTGAAGCTTTCTTT.

The V gene is TRBV29-1, the J gene TRBJ2-7; 7 nucleotides align to TRBD1. The CDR3 loop spans 14 amino acids. The ends lost 4 bases at V and 0 bases at J; junction bases unmatched: 6. Germline V gene lookup returns CDR1 SQVTM and CDR2 ANQGSEA. The CDR3 region is CSVATGDPSYEQYF. The DNA for the CDR3 is TGCAGCGTTGCTACAGGGGACCCCTCCTACGAGCAGTACTTC.

V and J are TRBV12-3 or TRBV12-4 and TRBJ2-7; a weak D match, TRBD2 (5 bases). The V end lost 0 bases, the J end lost 4 bases, and 10 bases lay between the germline ends. This CDR3 is built from 14 residues. In DNA, the CDR3 is TGTGCCAGCAGTTTAGCAGGTAGCGAATACGAGCAGTACTTC. Translation: CASSLAGSEYEQYF.

This clonotype showed up many times. V is TRBV28 and J is TRBJ2-7; perhaps TRBD2 as D (5 bases). The germline gives CDR1 MDHEN, CDR2 SYDVKM. V lost 2 bases, J lost 4 bases, and 15 bases lay in between. The CDR3 is made up of 15 amino acids. The chain's CDR3 is CASSLRGGGGYEQYF. CDR3 sequence (DNA): TGTGCCAGCAGTTTACGTGGCGGAGGCGGGTACGAGCAGTACTTC.